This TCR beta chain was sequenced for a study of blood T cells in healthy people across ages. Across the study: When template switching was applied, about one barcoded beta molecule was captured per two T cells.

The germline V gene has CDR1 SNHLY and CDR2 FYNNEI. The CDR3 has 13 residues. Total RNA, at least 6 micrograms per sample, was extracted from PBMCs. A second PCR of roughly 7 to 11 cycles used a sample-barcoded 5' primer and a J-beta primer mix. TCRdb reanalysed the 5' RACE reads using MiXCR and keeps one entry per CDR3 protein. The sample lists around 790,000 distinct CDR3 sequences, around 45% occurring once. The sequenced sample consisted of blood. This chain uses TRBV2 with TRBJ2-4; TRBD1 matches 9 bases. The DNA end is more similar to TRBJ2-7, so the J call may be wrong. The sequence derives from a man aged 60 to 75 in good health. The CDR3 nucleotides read TGTGCCAGCAGGTCGGGACAGGGTGGCGAGCAGTACTTC. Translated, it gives CASRSGQGGEQYF.